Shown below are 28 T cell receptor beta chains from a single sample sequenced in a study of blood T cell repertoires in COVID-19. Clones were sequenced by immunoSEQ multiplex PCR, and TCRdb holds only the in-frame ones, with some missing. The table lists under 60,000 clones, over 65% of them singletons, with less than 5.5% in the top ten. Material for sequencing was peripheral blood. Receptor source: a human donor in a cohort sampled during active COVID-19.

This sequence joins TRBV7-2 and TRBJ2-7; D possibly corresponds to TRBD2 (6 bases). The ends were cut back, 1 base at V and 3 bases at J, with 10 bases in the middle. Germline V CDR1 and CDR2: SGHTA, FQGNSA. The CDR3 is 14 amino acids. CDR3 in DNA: TGTGCCAGCAGCTTAGTCCGGGAGAACTACGAGCAGTACTTC. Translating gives CASSLVRENYEQYF.

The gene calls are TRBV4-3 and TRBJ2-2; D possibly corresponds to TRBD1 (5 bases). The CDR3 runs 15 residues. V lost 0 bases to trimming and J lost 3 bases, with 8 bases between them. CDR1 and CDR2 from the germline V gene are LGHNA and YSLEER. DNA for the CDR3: TGCGCCAGCAGCCAAGAACCAGGGTACACCGGGGAGCTGTTTTTT. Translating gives CASSQEPGYTGELFF.

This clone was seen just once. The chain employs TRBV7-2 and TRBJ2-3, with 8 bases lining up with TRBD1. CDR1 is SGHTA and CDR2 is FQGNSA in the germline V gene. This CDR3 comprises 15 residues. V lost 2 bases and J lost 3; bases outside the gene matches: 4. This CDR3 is CASSLQGARTDTQYF. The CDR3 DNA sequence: TGTGCCAGCAGCTTACAGGGGGCGAGGACAGATACGCAGTATTTT.

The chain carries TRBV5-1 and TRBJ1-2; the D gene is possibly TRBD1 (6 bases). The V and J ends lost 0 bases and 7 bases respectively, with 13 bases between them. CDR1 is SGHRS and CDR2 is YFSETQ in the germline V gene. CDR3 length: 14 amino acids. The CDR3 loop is CASSLASGDGGYTF. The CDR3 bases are TGCGCCAGCAGCTTGGCCTCAGGGGACGGTGGCTACACCTTC.

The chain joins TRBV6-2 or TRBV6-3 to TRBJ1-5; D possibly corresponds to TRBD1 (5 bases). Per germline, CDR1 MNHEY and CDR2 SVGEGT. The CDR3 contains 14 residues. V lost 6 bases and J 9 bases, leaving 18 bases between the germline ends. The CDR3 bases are TGTGCCAGCAGCAAACAAGGGGTCCCCACGCCCCAGCATTTT. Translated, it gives CASSKQGVPTPQHF.

The CDR3 spells CASSFAGSNTGELFF. The CDR3 nucleotides are TGTGCCAGCAGTTTTGCAGGGTCGAACACCGGGGAGCTGTTTTTT. V and J are TRBV27 and TRBJ2-2, with D tentatively TRBD1 (5 bases). The germline V and J ends were trimmed by 3 bases and 0 bases, with 8 bases remaining between them. The CDR3 totals 15 residues. CDR1 is MNHEY and CDR2 is SMNVEV in the germline V gene (reference sequence).

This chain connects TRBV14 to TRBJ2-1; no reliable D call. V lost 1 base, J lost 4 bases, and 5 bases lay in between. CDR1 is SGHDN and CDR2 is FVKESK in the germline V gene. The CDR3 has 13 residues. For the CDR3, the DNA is TGTGCCAGCAGCCAAGGACTGTACAATGAGCAGTTCTTC. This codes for CASSQGLYNEQFF.

The CDR3 spells CASSPRTGTDTYEQYF. CDR3 nucleotides: TGTGCCAGCTCGCCAAGGACCGGGACTGATACCTACGAGCAGTACTTC. J is TRBJ2-7 and V is TRBV18, with TRBD2 as a possible D gene (6 bases). Trimming shortened V by 6 bases and J by 2 bases, and 20 bases separated the two germline ends. CDR1 and CDR2 (germline): KGHSH, LQKENI. The CDR3 runs 16 residues.

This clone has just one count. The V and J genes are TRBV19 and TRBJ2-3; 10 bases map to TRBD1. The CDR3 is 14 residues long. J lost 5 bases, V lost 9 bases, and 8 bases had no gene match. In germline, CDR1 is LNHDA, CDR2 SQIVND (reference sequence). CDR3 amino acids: CASNRDRGEDTQYF. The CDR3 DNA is TGTGCCAGCAATAGGGACAGGGGAGAAGATACGCAGTATTTT.

This CDR3 is CATSDPAGVAFF. DNA for the CDR3: TGTGCCACCAGTGATCCTGCAGGGGTGGCTTTCTTT. The chain has TRBV24-1 and TRBJ1-1; D is possibly TRBD1 (6 bases). Between the trimmed V and J ends, which lost 3 bases and 11 bases, there was a span of 12 bases. Germline loops: CDR1 KGHDR, CDR2 SFDVKD. The CDR3 runs to 12 residues.

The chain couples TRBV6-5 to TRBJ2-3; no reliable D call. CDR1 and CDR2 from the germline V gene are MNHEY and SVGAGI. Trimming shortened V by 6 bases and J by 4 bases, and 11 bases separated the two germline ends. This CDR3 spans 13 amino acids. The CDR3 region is CASSFREADTQYF. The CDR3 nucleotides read TGTGCCAGCAGCTTCAGAGAGGCAGATACGCAGTATTTT.

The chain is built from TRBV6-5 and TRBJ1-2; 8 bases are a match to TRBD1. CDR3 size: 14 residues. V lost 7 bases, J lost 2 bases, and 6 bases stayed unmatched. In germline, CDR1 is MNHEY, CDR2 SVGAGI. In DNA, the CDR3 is TGTGCCAGCACCGATCACAGGGGGAACTATGGCTACACCTTC. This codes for CASTDHRGNYGYTF.

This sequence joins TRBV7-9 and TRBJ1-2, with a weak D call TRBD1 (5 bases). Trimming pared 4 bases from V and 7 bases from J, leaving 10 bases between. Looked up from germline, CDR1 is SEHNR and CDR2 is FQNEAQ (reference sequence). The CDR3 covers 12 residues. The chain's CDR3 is CASSSQGFGYTF. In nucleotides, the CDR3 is TGTGCCAGCAGCTCCCAGGGCTTTGGCTACACCTTC.

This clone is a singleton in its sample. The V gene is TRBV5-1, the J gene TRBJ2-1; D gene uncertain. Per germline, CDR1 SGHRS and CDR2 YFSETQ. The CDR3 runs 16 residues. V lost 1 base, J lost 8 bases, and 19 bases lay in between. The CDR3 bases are TGCGCCAGCAGCTTGACCCCCAGCTCATGGCAGGATGAGCAGTTCTTC. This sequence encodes CASSLTPSSWQDEQFF.

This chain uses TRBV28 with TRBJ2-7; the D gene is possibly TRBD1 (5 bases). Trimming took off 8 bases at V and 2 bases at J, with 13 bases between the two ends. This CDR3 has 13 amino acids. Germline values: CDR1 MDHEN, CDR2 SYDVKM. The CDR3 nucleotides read TGTGCCAGCGGCCCCCTGGGGCCCTACGAGCAGTACTTC. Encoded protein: CASGPLGPYEQYF.

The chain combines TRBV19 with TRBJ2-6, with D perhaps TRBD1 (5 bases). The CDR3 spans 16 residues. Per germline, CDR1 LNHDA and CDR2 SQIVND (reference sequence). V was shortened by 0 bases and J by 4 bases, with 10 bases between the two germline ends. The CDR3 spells CASSIDLGAGANVLTF. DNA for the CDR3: TGTGCCAGTAGTATAGATCTAGGGGCCGGGGCCAACGTCCTGACTTTC. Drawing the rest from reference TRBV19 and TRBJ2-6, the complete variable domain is DGGITQSPKYLFRKEGQNVTLSCEQNLNHDAMYWYRQDPGQGLRLIYYSQIVNDFQKGDIAEGYSVSREKKESFPLTVTSAQKNPTAFYLCASSIDLGAGANVLTFGAGSRLTVL.

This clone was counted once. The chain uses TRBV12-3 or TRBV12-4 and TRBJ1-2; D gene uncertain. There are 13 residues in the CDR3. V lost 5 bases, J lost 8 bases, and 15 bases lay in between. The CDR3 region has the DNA TGTGCCAGCAGTGGACTCTTTTCGGGAGGCTACACCTTC. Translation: CASSGLFSGGYTF.

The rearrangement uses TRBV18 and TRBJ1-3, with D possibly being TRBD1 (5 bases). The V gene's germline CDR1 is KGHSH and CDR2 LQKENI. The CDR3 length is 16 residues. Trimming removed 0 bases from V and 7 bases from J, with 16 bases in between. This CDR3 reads CASSPPGQGLRNTIYF. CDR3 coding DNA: TGTGCCAGCTCACCACCGGGGCAGGGCTTGAGGAACACCATATATTTT.

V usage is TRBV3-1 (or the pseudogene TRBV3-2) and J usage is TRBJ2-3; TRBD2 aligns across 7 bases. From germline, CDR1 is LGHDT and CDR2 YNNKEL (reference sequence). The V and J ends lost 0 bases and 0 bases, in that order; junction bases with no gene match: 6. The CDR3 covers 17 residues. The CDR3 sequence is CASSQDSREMSTDTQYF. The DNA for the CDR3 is TGTGCCAGCAGCCAAGATTCGCGGGAGATGAGCACAGATACGCAGTATTTT.

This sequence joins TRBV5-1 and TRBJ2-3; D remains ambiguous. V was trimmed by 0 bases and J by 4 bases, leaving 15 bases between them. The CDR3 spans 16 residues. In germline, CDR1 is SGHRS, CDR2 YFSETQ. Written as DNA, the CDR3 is TGCGCCAGCAGCTTGGCCGGGTACGGAGATGCAGATACGCAGTATTTT. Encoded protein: CASSLAGYGDADTQYF.

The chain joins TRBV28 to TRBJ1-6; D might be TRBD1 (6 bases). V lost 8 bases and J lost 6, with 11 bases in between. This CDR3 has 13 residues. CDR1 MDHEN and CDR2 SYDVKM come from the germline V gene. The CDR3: CASWGHLNSPLHF. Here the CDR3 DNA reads TGTGCCAGCTGGGGACACCTTAATTCACCCCTCCACTTT.

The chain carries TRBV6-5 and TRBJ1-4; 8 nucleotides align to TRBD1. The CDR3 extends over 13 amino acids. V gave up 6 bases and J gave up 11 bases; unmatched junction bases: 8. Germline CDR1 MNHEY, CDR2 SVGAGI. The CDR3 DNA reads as TGTGCCAGCAGCCAGGGGGCACTTGAGAAACTGTTTTTT. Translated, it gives CASSQGALEKLFF.

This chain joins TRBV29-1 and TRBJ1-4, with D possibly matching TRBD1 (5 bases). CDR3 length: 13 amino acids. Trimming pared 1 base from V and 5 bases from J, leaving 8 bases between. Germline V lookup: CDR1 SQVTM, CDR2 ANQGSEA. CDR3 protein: CSVEGDLNEKLFF. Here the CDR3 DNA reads TGCAGCGTTGAAGGGGACTTAAATGAAAAACTGTTTTTT.

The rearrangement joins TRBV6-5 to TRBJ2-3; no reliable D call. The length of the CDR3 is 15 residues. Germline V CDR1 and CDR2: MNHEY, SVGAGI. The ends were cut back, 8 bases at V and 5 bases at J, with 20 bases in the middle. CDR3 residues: CASSTSRSLGDTQYF. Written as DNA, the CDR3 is TGTGCCAGCTCTACCTCGAGGAGTTTAGGAGATACGCAGTATTTT.

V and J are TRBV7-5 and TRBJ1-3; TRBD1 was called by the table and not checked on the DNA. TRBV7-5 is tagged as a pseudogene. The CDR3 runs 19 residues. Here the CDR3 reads CVRSLVIRDTTSPENTIYF. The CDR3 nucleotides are TGTGTCAGAAGCTTAGTGATCCGGGACACGACATCCCCCGAAAACACCATATATTTT.

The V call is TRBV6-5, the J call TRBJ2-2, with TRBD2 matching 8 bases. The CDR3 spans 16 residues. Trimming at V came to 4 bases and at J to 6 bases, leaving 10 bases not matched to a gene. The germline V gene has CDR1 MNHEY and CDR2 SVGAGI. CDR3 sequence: CASSFSAGGPPGELFF. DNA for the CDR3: TGTGCCAGCAGTTTTAGCGCGGGGGGACCGCCCGGGGAGCTGTTTTTT.

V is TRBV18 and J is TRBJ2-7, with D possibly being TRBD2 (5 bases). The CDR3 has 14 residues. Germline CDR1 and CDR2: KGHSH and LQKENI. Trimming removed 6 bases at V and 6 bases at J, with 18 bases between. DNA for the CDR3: TGTGCCAGCTCTCCATCCGCGGGTCGGGGCGAGCAGTACTTC. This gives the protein CASSPSAGRGEQYF.

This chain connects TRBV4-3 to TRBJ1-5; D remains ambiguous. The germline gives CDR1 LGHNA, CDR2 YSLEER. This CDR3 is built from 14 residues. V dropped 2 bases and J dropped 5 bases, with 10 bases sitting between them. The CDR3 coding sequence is TGCGCCAGCAGCCAATCAGGTCGAGATCAGCCCCAGCATTTT. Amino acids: CASSQSGRDQPQHF.